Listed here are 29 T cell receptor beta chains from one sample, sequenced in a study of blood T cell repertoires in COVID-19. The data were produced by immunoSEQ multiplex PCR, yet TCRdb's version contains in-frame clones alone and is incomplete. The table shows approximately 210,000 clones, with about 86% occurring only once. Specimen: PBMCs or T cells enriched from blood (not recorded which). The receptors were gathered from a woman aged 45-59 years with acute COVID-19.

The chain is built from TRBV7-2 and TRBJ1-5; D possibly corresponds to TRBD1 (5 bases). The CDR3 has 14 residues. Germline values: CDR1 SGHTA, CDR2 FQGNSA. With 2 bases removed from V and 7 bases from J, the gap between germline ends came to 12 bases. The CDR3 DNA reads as TGTGCCAGCAGCTTATCAGGGATCGGACAGCCCCAGCATTTT. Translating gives CASSLSGIGQPQHF. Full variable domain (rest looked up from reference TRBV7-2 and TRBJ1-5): GAGVSQSPSNKVTEKGKDVELRCDPISGHTALYWYRQSLGQGLEFLIYFQGNSAPDKSGLPSDRFSAERTGGSVSTLTIQRTQQEDSAVYLCASSLSGIGQPQHFGDGTRLSIL.

CDR3 nucleotides: TGTGCCAGTAGTGACACAGGGGGTTGGAATAATTCACCCCTCCACTTT. Its translation: CASSDTGGWNNSPLHF. The gene calls are TRBV19 and TRBJ1-6; 8 bases line up with TRBD1. The length of the CDR3 is 16 residues. With V trimmed by 5 bases and J by 5 bases, 8 bases remained unmatched. Per germline, CDR1 LNHDA and CDR2 SQIVND (reference sequence).

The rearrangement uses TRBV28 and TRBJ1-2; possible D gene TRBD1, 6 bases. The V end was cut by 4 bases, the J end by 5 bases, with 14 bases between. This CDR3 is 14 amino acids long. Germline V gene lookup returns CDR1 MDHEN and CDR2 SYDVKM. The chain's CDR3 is CASSYLSTGYGYTF. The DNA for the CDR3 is TGTGCCAGCAGTTACCTCTCGACAGGATATGGCTACACCTTC.

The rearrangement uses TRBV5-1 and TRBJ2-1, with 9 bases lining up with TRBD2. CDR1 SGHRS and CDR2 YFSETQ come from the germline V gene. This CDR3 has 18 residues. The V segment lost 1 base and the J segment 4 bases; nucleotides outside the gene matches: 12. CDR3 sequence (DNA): TGCGCCAGCAGCTTGAACCCCCAAGCGGGAGGCGGGTACAATGAGCAGTTCTTC. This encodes CASSLNPQAGGGYNEQFF.

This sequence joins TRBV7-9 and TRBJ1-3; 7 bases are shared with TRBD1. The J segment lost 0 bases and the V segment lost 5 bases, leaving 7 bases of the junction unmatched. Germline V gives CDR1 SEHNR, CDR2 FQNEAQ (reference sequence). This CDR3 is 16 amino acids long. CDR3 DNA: TGTGCCAGCAGCCAGGGACAGCCCAACTCTGGAAACACCATATATTTT. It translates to CASSQGQPNSGNTIYF.

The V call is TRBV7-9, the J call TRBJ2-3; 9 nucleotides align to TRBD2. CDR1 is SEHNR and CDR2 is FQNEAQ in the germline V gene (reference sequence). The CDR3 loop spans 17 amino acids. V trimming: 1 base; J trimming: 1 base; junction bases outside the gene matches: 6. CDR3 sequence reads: CASSLVASGDGTDTQYF. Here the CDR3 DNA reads TGTGCCAGCAGCTTAGTAGCTAGCGGGGACGGCACAGATACGCAGTATTTT.

The CDR3 DNA is TGTGCCAGCACTAAGACTTACGAGCAGTACTTC. As protein: CASTKTYEQYF. The rearrangement joins TRBV5-8 to TRBJ2-7; D ambiguous. V was pared by 6 bases and J by 4 bases, with 8 bases between. Germline CDR1 is SGHTS and CDR2 is YDEGEE. This CDR3 is built from 11 residues. The full variable domain, rest sourced from reference TRBV5-8 and TRBJ2-7, is EAGVTQSPTHLIKTRGQQATLRCSPISGHTSVYWYQQALGLGLQFLLWYDEGEERNRGNFPPRFSGRQFPNYSSELNVNALELEDSALYLCASTKTYEQYFGPGTRLTVT.

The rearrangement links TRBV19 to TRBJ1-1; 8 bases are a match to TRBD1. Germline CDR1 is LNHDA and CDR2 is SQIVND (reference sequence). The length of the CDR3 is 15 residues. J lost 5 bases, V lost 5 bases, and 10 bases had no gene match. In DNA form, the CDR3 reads TGTGCCAGTAGTCCTAGCGGCAGGGGGCGGACTGAAGCTTTCTTT. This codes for CASSPSGRGRTEAFF.

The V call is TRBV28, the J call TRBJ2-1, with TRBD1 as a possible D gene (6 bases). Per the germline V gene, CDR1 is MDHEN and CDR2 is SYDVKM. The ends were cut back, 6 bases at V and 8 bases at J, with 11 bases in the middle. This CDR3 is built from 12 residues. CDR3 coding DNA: TGTGCCAGCAGCCACAGGGTTCATGAGCAGTTCTTC. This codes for CASSHRVHEQFF.

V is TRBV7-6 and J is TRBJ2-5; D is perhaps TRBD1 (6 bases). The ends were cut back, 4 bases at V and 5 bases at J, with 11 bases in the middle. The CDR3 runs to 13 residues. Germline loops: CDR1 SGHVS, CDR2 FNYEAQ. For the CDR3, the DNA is TGTGCCAGCAGCTCCGACAGGTGGGAGACCCAGTACTTC. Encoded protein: CASSSDRWETQYF.

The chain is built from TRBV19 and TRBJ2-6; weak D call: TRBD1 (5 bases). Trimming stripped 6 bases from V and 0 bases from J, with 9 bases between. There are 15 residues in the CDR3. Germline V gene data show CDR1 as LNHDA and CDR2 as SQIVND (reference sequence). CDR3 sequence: CASSSDSSGANVLTF. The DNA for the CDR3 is TGTGCCAGTAGCTCAGACAGCTCTGGGGCCAACGTCCTGACTTTC.

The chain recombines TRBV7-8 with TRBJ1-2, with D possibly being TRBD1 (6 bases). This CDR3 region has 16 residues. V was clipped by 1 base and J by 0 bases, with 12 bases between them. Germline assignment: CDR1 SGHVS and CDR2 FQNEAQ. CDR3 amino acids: CASSLETGLANYGYTF. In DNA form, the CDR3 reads TGTGCCAGCAGCTTAGAGACAGGTTTAGCTAACTATGGCTACACCTTC.

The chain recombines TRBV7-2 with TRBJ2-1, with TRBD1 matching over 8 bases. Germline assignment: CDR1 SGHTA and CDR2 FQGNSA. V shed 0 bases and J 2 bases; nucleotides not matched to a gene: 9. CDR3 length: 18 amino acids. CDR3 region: CASSLAGGQARPYNEQFF. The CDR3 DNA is TGTGCCAGCAGCTTAGCAGGGGGACAGGCAAGACCCTACAATGAGCAGTTCTTC.

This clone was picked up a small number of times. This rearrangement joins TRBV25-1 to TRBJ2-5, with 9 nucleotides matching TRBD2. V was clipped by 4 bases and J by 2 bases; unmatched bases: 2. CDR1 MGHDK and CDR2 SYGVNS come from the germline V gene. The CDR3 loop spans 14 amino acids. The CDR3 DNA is TGTGCCAGCAGTGGTGCGGGAGGGCAAGAGACCCAGTACTTC. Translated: CASSGAGGQETQYF.

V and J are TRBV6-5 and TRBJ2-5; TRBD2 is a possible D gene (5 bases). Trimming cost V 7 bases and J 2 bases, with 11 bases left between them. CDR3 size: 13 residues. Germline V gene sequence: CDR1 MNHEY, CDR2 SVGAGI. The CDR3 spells CASMGRGQETQYF. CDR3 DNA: TGTGCCAGCATGGGTCGGGGACAAGAGACCCAGTACTTC.

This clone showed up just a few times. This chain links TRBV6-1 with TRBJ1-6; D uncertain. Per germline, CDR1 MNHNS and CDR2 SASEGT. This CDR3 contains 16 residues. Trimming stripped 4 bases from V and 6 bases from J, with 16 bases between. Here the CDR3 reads CASSGHQTGGNSPLHF. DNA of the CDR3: TGTGCCAGCAGTGGACACCAGACCGGAGGTAATTCACCCCTCCACTTT.

CDR3 in DNA: TGTGCCAGCAGCTTCGGTAGTAGAGAGACCCAGTACTTC. It encodes CASSFGSRETQYF. The chain is built from TRBV7-2 and TRBJ2-5, with unresolved D. The CDR3 contains 13 residues. Trimming shortened V by 3 bases and J by 4 bases, and 9 bases separated the two germline ends. Per germline, CDR1 SGHTA and CDR2 FQGNSA.

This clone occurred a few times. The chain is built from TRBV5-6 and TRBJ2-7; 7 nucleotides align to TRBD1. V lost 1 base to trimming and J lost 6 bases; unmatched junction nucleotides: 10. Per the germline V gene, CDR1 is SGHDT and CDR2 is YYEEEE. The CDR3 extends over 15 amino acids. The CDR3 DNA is TGTGCCAGCAGCTTGCGTTTAAACAGGGGAAGCGAGCAGTACTTC. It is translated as CASSLRLNRGSEQYF. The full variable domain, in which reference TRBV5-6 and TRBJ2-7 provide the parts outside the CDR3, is DAGVTQSPTHLIKTRGQQVTLRCSPKSGHDTVSWYQQALGQGPQFIFQYYEEEERQRGNFPDRFSGHQFPNYSSELNVNALLLGDSALYLCASSLRLNRGSEQYFGPGTRLTVT.

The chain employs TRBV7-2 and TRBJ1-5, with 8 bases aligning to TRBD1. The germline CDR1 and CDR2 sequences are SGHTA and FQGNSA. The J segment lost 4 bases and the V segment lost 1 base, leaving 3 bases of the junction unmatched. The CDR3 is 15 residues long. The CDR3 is CASSLVGQGNQPQHF. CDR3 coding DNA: TGTGCCAGCAGCTTAGTAGGACAGGGTAATCAGCCCCAGCATTTT.

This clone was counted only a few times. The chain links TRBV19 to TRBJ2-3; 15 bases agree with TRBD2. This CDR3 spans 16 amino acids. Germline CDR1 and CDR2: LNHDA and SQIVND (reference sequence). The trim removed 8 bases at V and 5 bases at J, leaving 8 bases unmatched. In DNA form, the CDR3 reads TGTGCCAGTTCGGGACTAGCGGGAGGAGGTCAAGATACGCAGTATTTT. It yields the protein CASSGLAGGGQDTQYF.

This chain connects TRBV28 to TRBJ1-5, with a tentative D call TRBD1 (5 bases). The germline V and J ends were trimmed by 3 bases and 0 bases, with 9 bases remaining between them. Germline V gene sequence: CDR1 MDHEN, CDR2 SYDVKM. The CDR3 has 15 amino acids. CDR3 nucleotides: TGTGCCAGCAGTTTCGTCCAGGGTAGCAATCAGCCCCAGCATTTT. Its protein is CASSFVQGSNQPQHF.

The CDR3 bases are TGTGCCAGCAGTTCCCTCCTTAGGAGCTCCTACAATGAGCAGTTCTTC. Its translation: CASSSLLRSSYNEQFF. V and J are TRBV27 and TRBJ2-1; D unclear. CDR1 and CDR2 (germline): MNHEY, SMNVEV (reference sequence). This CDR3 spans 16 amino acids. V was trimmed by 4 bases and J by 0 bases, leaving 13 bases between them.

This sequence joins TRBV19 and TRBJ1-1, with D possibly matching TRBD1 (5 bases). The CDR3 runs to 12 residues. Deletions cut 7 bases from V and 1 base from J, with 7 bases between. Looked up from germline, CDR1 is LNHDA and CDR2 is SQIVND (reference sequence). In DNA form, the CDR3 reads TGTGCCAGTACCCAGGGGAACACTGAAGCTTTCTTT. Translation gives CASTQGNTEAFF.

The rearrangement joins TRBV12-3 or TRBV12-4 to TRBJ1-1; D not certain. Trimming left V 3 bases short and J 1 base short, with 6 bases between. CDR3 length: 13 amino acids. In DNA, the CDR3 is TGTGCCAGCAGTTTTCGGGGGAACACTGAAGCTTTCTTT. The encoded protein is CASSFRGNTEAFF.

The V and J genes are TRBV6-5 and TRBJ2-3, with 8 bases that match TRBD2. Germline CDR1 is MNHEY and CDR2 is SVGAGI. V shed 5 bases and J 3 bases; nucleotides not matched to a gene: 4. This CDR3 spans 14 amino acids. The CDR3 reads CASSSGSRTDTQYF. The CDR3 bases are TGTGCCAGCAGTAGCGGGAGTCGGACAGATACGCAGTATTTT.

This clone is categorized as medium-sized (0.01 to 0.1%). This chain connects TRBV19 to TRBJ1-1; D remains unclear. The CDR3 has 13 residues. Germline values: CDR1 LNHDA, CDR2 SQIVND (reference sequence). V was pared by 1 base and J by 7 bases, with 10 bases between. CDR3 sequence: CASSIAHGDEAFF. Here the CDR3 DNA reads TGTGCCAGTAGTATAGCCCACGGGGATGAAGCTTTCTTT.

As DNA, the CDR3 is TGTGCCAGTAGTATTATTAGACTAGCGGCGAATGAGCAGTTCTTC. Residues: CASSIIRLAANEQFF. This rearrangement joins TRBV19 to TRBJ2-1; 9 bases agree with TRBD2. Germline V gives CDR1 LNHDA, CDR2 SQIVND (reference sequence). The CDR3 spans 15 residues. V gave up 3 bases and J gave up 7 bases; unmatched junction bases: 7.

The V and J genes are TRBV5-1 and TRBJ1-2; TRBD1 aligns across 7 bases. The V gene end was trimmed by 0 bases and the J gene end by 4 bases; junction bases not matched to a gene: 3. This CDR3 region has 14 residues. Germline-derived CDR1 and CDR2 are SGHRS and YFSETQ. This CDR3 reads CASSLGQGSYGYTF. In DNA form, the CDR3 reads TGCGCCAGCAGCTTGGGACAGGGTAGCTATGGCTACACCTTC.

The CDR3 coding sequence is TGTGCCGCTGGTCTAGCGTGGACCGGGGAGCTGTTTTTT. Translated: CAAGLAWTGELFF. The chain combines TRBV25-1 with TRBJ2-2; a weak D match, TRBD2 (6 bases). V dropped 11 bases and J dropped 5 bases, with 15 bases sitting between them. Germline CDR1 MGHDK, CDR2 SYGVNS. The CDR3 extends over 13 amino acids.